These 5 T cell receptor beta chains came from one sample sequenced in a study of CD8 T cells in Susac syndrome. Reverse transcription of about 0.5 to 1 ug RNA used random hexamers. Via MiXCR, TCRdb re-called the immunoSEQ multiplex PCR reads, giving one row per CDR3 protein. The table has tens of thousands of distinct CDR3 sequences, roughly 94% seen once; the top ten hold roughly 0.31%. Sequenced input: CD4+ T cells from PBMCs. The source of these receptors is a human donor with Susac syndrome.

This chain uses TRBV2 with TRBJ2-5; D may be TRBD1 or TRBD2 (5 bases each). CDR1 SNHLY and CDR2 FYNNEI come from the germline V gene. Trimming cost V 5 bases and J 1 base, with 11 bases left between them. The CDR3 spans 14 residues. CDR3 loop: CASSQGRSQETQYF. In DNA form, the CDR3 reads TGTGCCAGCAGTCAGGGACGGTCCCAAGAGACCCAGTACTTC.

This rearrangement joins TRBV29-1 to TRBJ1-5; D is unclear. Per germline, CDR1 SQVTM and CDR2 ANQGSEA. The length of the CDR3 is 13 residues. V shed 1 base and J shed 5 bases, with 9 bases lying between them. CDR3 DNA: TGCAGCGTTGAAGTGTCGCGAGATCAGCCCCAGCATTTT. Its protein product is CSVEVSRDQPQHF.

The chain has TRBV29-1 and TRBJ2-3; 7 nucleotides align to TRBD1. The germline CDR1 and CDR2 sequences are SQVTM and ANQGSEA. The CDR3 runs 13 residues. Unmatched junction bases numbered 7, after V lost 6 bases and J lost 4 bases. The CDR3 DNA reads TGCAGCGTCTCGGTGACAGGGTCAGATACGCAGTATTTT. It yields the protein CSVSVTGSDTQYF.

V and J are TRBV29-1 and TRBJ2-1, with 8 bases aligning to TRBD2. The CDR3 runs 14 residues. Germline CDR1 SQVTM, CDR2 ANQGSEA. V lost 7 bases, J lost 6 bases, and 11 bases stayed unmatched. CDR3 loop: CSAGGSLAGNEQFF. DNA for the CDR3: TGCAGCGCCGGTGGTAGTCTAGCGGGCAATGAGCAGTTCTTC.

V gene TRBV6-2 or TRBV6-3 combines with J gene TRBJ2-1, with TRBD2 identical over 9 bases. The CDR3 is 15 amino acids. CDR1 and CDR2 from the germline V gene are MNHEY and SVGEGT. V dropped 6 bases and J dropped 2; count of bases not matched to a gene: 5. The CDR3 loop reads CASSERGAPYNEQFF. The CDR3 DNA reads as TGTGCCAGCAGCGAGCGGGGGGCTCCCTACAATGAGCAGTTCTTC.